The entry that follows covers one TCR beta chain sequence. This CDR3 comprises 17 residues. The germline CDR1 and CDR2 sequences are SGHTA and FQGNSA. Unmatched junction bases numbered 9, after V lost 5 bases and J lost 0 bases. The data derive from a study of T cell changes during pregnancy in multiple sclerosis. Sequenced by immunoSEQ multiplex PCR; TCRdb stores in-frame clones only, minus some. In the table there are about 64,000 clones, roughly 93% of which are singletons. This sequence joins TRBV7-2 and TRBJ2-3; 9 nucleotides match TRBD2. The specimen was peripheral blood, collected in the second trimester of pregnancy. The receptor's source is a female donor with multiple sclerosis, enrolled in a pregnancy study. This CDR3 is CASSRVASGDSTDTQYF. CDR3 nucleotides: TGTGCCAGCAGCCGCGTCGCTAGCGGGGATAGCACAGATACGCAGTATTTT.